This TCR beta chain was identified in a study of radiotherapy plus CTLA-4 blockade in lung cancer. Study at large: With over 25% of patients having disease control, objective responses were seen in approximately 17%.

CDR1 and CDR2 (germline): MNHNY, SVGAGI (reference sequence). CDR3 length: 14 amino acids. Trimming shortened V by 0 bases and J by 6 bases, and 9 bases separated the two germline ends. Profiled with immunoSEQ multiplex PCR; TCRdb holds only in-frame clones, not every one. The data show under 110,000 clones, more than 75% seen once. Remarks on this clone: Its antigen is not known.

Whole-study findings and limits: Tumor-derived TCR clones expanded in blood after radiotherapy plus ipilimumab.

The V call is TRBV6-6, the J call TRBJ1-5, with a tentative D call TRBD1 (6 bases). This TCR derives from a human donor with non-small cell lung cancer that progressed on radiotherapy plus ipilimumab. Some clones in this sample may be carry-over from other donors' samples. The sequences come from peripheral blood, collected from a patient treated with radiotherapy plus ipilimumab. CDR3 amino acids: CASSYSNRAQPQHF. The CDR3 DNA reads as TGTGCCAGCAGTTACTCGAACAGGGCTCAGCCCCAGCATTTT.